The T cell receptor (beta chain) described here comes from a study of blood T cell repertoires in COVID-19. The protocol was immunoSEQ multiplex PCR, while the TCRdb copy is restricted to in-frame clones and leaves out a portion. This table holds some 180,000 clones, around 84% found once. V dropped 3 bases and J dropped 1; count of bases not matched to a gene: 1. The CDR3 contains 15 residues. Germline CDR1 is LNHDA and CDR2 is SQIVND (reference sequence). Material for sequencing was peripheral blood. The TCR sequence derives from a human donor in a cohort sampled during active COVID-19. The V call is TRBV19, the J call TRBJ2-3, with TRBD2 matching 10 bases. In nucleotides, the CDR3 is TGTGCCAGTAGTATCGGGACTAGCGGCACAGATACGCAGTATTTT. Its translation is CASSIGTSGTDTQYF.